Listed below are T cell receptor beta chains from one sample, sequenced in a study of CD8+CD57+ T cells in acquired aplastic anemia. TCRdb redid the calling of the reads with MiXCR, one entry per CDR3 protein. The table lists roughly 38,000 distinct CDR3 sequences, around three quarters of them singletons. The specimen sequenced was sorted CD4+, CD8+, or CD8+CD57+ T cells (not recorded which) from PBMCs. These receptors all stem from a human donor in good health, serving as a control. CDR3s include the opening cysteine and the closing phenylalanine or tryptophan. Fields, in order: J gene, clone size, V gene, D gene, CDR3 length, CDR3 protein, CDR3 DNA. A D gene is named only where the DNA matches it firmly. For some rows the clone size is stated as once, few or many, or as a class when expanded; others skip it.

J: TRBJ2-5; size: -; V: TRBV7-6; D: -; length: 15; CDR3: CASSSSGLLWETQYF; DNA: TGTGCCAGCAGCTCCTCCGGACTCCTTTGGGAGACCCAGTACTTC
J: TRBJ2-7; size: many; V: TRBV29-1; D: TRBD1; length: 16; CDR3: CSVVGFDRGETYEQYF; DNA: TGCAGCGTTGTTGGTTTCGACAGGGGCGAAACCTACGAGCAGTACTTC
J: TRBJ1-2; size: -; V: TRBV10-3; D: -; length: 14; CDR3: CAISVQGHNYGYTF; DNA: TGTGCCATCAGTGTTCAGGGGCATAACTATGGCTACACCTTC
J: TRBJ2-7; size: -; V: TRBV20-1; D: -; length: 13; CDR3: CSASHVTSYEQYF; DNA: TGCAGTGCTAGCCACGTGACCTCCTACGAGCAGTACTTC
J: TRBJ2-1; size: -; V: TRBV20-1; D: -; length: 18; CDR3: CSARAPGHGLSSYNEQFF; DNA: TGCAGTGCTAGAGCCCCGGGACATGGACTCAGCTCCTACAATGAGCAGTTCTTC
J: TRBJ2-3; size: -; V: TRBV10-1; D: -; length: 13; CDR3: CASSDIGTDTQYF; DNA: TGCGCCAGCAGTGATATCGGTACAGATACGCAGTATTTT
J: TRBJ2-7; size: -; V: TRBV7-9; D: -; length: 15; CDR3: CASSLGIGSTYEQYF; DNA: TGTGCCAGCAGCTTAGGCATTGGTTCGACCTACGAGCAGTACTTC
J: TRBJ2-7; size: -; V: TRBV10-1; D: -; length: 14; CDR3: CASSDSHCAYEQYF; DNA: TGCGCCAGCAGTGACTCTCATTGCGCCTACGAGCAGTACTTC
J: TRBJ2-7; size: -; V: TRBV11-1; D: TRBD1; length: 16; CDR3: CASSDKDRGLSYEQYF; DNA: TGTGCCAGCAGCGACAAAGACAGGGGGCTTTCGTACGAGCAGTACTTC
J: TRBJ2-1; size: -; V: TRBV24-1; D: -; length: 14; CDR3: CATSDHRVTGEQFF; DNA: TGTGCCACCAGTGACCACAGGGTTACGGGTGAGCAGTTCTTC
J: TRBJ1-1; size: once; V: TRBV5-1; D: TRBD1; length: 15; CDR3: CASSLTGGSNTEAFF; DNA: TGCGCCAGCAGCTTGACAGGGGGCAGTAACACTGAAGCTTTCTTT
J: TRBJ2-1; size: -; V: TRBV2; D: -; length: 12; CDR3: CASNGDYNEQFF; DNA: TGTGCCAGCAATGGGGACTACAATGAGCAGTTCTTC
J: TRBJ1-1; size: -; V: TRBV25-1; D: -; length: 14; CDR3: CASSTLNRNTEAFF; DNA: TGTGCCAGCAGTACGCTCAACAGGAACACTGAAGCTTTCTTT